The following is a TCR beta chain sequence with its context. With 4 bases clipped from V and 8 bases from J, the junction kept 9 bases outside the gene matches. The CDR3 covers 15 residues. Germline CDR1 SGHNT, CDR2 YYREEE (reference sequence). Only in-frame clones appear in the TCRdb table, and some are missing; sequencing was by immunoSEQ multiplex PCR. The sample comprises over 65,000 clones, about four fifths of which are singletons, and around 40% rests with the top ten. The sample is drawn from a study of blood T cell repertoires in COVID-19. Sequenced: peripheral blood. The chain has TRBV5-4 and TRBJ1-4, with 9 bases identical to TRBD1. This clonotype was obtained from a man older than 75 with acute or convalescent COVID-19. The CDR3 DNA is TGTGCCAGCAGCCCCGGACAGGGGAAGGGGGAAAAACTGTTTTTT. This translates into CASSPGQGKGEKLFF.